This T cell receptor beta chain appears in the sequencing data of a study of blood T cell repertoires in COVID-19. Turning to the study itself: Samples taken during acute and convalescent COVID-19 were collected in the United States, Italy and Spain.

In the authors' workflow: By means of reference gene primer amplification, nucleated cell counts were estimated. Assay used: immunoSEQ multiplex PCR; TCRdb lists only in-frame clones, some missing. V and J calls and clone size follow that table, whereas D and trimming were derived from the DNA. The top ten hold around 5.2% of the sample, which has roughly 200,000 clones, roughly 84% seen once. The source material was peripheral blood. This sequence was found in an elderly woman with acute or convalescent COVID-19.

The CDR3 bases are TGTGCCAGCAGCTTATTGGGCAGGGGGCTAACCGGGGAGCTGTTTTTT. It is translated as CASSLLGRGLTGELFF. The V and J genes are TRBV13 and TRBJ2-2; 8 positions match TRBD1. The germline V gene encodes CDR1 PRHDT and CDR2 FYEKMQ (reference sequence). This CDR3 contains 16 residues. The J segment lost 5 bases and the V segment lost 2 bases, leaving 7 bases of the junction unmatched.